The rows below give T cell receptor beta chains drawn from one sample of a study of cytomegalovirus exposure and HLA in healthy donors. Here immunoSEQ multiplex PCR was the method, and the copy in TCRdb shows in-frame clones only, minus some. The sample consists of more than 150,000 clones, 80% to 85% of them appearing once. Sequencing input: PBMCs. The source is a man between 45 and 60 years old in good health and CMV-seronegative. CDR3s include the opening cysteine and the closing phenylalanine or tryptophan. The D gene is left open where the match is weak. Rows give clone size only sometimes, using once, few, many, or a class for an expanded clone.

abundance: NA; j_gene: TRBJ2-7; v_gene: TRBV30; d_gene: TRBD2; CDR3aa: CAWSPPAGVPYEQYF; CDR3nt: TGTGCCTGGAGTCCGCCAGCGGGAGTCCCCTACGAGCAGTACTTC
abundance: NA; j_gene: TRBJ1-2; v_gene: TRBV18; d_gene: TRBD1; CDR3aa: CASSPTDRDYGYTF; CDR3nt: TGTGCCAGCTCTCCCACGGACAGGGACTATGGCTACACCTTC
abundance: NA; j_gene: TRBJ2-5; v_gene: TRBV19; d_gene: TRBD1; CDR3aa: CASSTILDRGRETQYF; CDR3nt: TGTGCCAGTAGTACTATCTTGGACAGGGGGCGAGAGACCCAGTACTTC
abundance: NA; j_gene: TRBJ2-6; v_gene: TRBV15; d_gene: NA; CDR3aa: CATSRGRVAGANVLTF; CDR3nt: TGTGCCACCAGCAGAGGACGGGTGGCAGGGGCCAACGTCCTGACTTTC
abundance: NA; j_gene: TRBJ1-4; v_gene: TRBV4-3; d_gene: TRBD1; CDR3aa: CASSRQGDSPNEKLFF; CDR3nt: TGCGCCAGCAGCCGACAGGGTGATTCCCCTAATGAAAAACTGTTTTTT
abundance: NA; j_gene: TRBJ2-2; v_gene: TRBV14; d_gene: NA; CDR3aa: CASSQGGSPYTLFTGELFF; CDR3nt: TGTGCCAGCAGCCAAGGGGGCAGCCCTTATACCCTTTTCACCGGGGAGCTGTTTTTT
abundance: NA; j_gene: TRBJ2-6; v_gene: TRBV10-3; d_gene: NA; CDR3aa: CAISAWTPGANVLTF; CDR3nt: TGTGCCATCAGTGCCTGGACTCCTGGGGCCAACGTCCTGACTTTC
abundance: NA; j_gene: TRBJ1-1; v_gene: TRBV6-6; d_gene: NA; CDR3aa: CASSPDKNTEAFF; CDR3nt: TGTGCCAGCAGCCCTGACAAGAACACTGAAGCTTTCTTT
abundance: NA; j_gene: TRBJ1-1; v_gene: TRBV30; d_gene: TRBD1; CDR3aa: CAWSAGQGTTEAFF; CDR3nt: TGTGCCTGGAGTGCCGGACAGGGGACGACTGAAGCTTTCTTT
abundance: NA; j_gene: TRBJ2-3; v_gene: TRBV7-9; d_gene: NA; CDR3aa: CASSINDYTDTQYF; CDR3nt: TGTGCCAGCAGCATAAATGACTACACAGATACGCAGTATTTT
abundance: NA; j_gene: TRBJ2-7; v_gene: TRBV7-2; d_gene: TRBD1; CDR3aa: CASSRRIWDSCSF; CDR3nt: TGTGCCAGCAGCCGGAGAATATGGGACAGTTGTTCTTTC
abundance: NA; j_gene: TRBJ2-7; v_gene: TRBV7-3; d_gene: NA; CDR3aa: CASSPGNPHEQYF; CDR3nt: TGTGCCAGCAGCCCCGGGAACCCCCACGAGCAGTACTTC
abundance: once; j_gene: TRBJ2-7; v_gene: TRBV28; d_gene: NA; CDR3aa: CASSLAPSRQLRREQYF; CDR3nt: TGTGCCAGCAGTTTAGCCCCTAGCAGGCAGCTCCGACGCGAGCAGTACTTC
abundance: NA; j_gene: TRBJ1-2; v_gene: TRBV19; d_gene: TRBD1; CDR3aa: CASSMGDRGSGYTF; CDR3nt: TGTGCCAGTAGTATGGGGGACAGGGGTTCTGGCTACACCTTC
abundance: NA; j_gene: TRBJ2-1; v_gene: TRBV10-3; d_gene: NA; CDR3aa: CAISVETSSFEQFF; CDR3nt: TGTGCCATCAGTGTTGAGACTAGTTCCTTTGAGCAGTTCTTC
abundance: NA; j_gene: TRBJ2-1; v_gene: TRBV15; d_gene: TRBD1; CDR3aa: CATSSITGGASIEQFF; CDR3nt: TGTGCCACCAGCAGTATAACAGGGGGCGCATCGATTGAGCAGTTCTTC
abundance: NA; j_gene: TRBJ2-7; v_gene: TRBV18; d_gene: TRBD2; CDR3aa: CATSIGGVGPEQYF; CDR3nt: TGTGCCACCTCCATTGGGGGGGTGGGCCCCGAGCAGTACTTC
abundance: NA; j_gene: TRBJ2-1; v_gene: TRBV7-8; d_gene: TRBD2; CDR3aa: CASSFAGGRDNEQFF; CDR3nt: TGTGCCAGCAGCTTTGCGGGAGGGAGGGACAATGAGCAGTTCTTC
abundance: NA; j_gene: TRBJ2-7; v_gene: TRBV6-5; d_gene: NA; CDR3aa: CASSSRQGSTYEQYF; CDR3nt: TGTGCCAGCAGTTCTCGGCAGGGGTCCACCTACGAGCAGTACTTC
abundance: NA; j_gene: TRBJ2-3; v_gene: TRBV28; d_gene: NA; CDR3aa: CASRSTVSTDTQYF; CDR3nt: TGTGCCAGCAGATCGACAGTAAGCACAGATACGCAGTATTTT
abundance: NA; j_gene: TRBJ1-2; v_gene: TRBV5-6; d_gene: NA; CDR3aa: CASSPSNFLSYGYTF; CDR3nt: TGTGCCAGCAGCCCGTCGAACTTCTTATCCTATGGCTACACCTTC
abundance: NA; j_gene: TRBJ1-5; v_gene: TRBV5-8; d_gene: NA; CDR3aa: CASSVGGGRTQPQHF; CDR3nt: TGTGCCAGCAGCGTTGGGGGGGGGCGTACTCAGCCCCAGCATTTT
abundance: NA; j_gene: TRBJ2-3; v_gene: TRBV6-1; d_gene: TRBD2; CDR3aa: CASSEGGLAADTQYF; CDR3nt: TGTGCCAGCAGTGAAGGAGGACTAGCAGCAGATACGCAGTATTTT
abundance: NA; j_gene: TRBJ2-1; v_gene: TRBV18; d_gene: NA; CDR3aa: CASSPKANEQFF; CDR3nt: TGTGCCAGCTCACCAAAAGCGAATGAGCAGTTCTTC
abundance: NA; j_gene: TRBJ2-6; v_gene: TRBV4-3; d_gene: NA; CDR3aa: CASSQDSGAGANVLTF; CDR3nt: TGCGCCAGCAGCCAAGATTCGGGGGCTGGGGCCAACGTCCTGACTTTC
abundance: once; j_gene: TRBJ1-4; v_gene: TRBV14; d_gene: NA; CDR3aa: CASSHPGWDEKLFF; CDR3nt: TGTGCCAGCAGCCACCCGGGGTGGGATGAAAAACTGTTTTTT
abundance: few; j_gene: TRBJ1-1; v_gene: TRBV6-5; d_gene: TRBD1; CDR3aa: CASSRGQGGEAFF; CDR3nt: TGTGCCAGCAGTCGAGGACAGGGTGGTGAAGCTTTCTTT
abundance: NA; j_gene: TRBJ2-7; v_gene: TRBV7-2; d_gene: NA; CDR3aa: CASSLPSYEQYF; CDR3nt: TGTGCCAGCAGCTTACCTTCCTACGAGCAGTACTTC
abundance: few; j_gene: TRBJ2-1; v_gene: TRBV15; d_gene: TRBD2; CDR3aa: CATSESKTSGTSGEQFF; CDR3nt: TGTGCCACCAGCGAATCTAAGACTAGCGGGACTTCTGGTGAGCAGTTCTTC
abundance: NA; j_gene: TRBJ2-7; v_gene: TRBV2; d_gene: TRBD2; CDR3aa: CASSVGSGTYEQYF; CDR3nt: TGTGCCAGCAGTGTAGGTAGCGGGACCTACGAGCAGTACTTC
abundance: NA; j_gene: TRBJ1-6; v_gene: TRBV5-1; d_gene: NA; CDR3aa: CASSLGRYNSPLHF; CDR3nt: TGCGCCAGCAGCTTGGGCAGATATAATTCACCCCTCCACTTT
abundance: NA; j_gene: TRBJ2-5; v_gene: TRBV2; d_gene: NA; CDR3aa: CASSRVETQYF; CDR3nt: TGTGCCAGCAGTCGTGTCGAGACCCAGTACTTC
abundance: NA; j_gene: TRBJ2-3; v_gene: TRBV5-1; d_gene: TRBD2; CDR3aa: CASSPPGLARTDTQYF; CDR3nt: TGCGCCAGCAGCCCGCCGGGACTAGCGAGAACAGATACGCAGTATTTT
abundance: NA; j_gene: TRBJ2-7; v_gene: TRBV28; d_gene: TRBD1; CDR3aa: CASSSHQTGGGSEQYF; CDR3nt: TGTGCCAGCAGCTCCCACCAGACAGGGGGTGGGAGCGAGCAGTACTTC
abundance: NA; j_gene: TRBJ2-5; v_gene: TRBV4-3; d_gene: TRBD2; CDR3aa: CASSQVIRTSGGAETQYF; CDR3nt: TGCGCCAGCAGCCAAGTGATTCGGACTAGCGGGGGGGCTGAGACCCAGTACTTC
abundance: NA; j_gene: TRBJ1-2; v_gene: TRBV6-5; d_gene: NA; CDR3aa: CASSYSRLPSYGYTF; CDR3nt: TGTGCCAGCAGTTACTCCAGACTACCTAGCTATGGCTACACCTTC
abundance: NA; j_gene: TRBJ1-1; v_gene: TRBV7-2; d_gene: TRBD1; CDR3aa: CASSFRSTGTGMGTEAFF; CDR3nt: TGTGCCAGCAGCTTTAGGTCAACCGGGACAGGAATGGGCACTGAAGCTTTCTTT
abundance: NA; j_gene: TRBJ2-2; v_gene: TRBV7-7; d_gene: TRBD1; CDR3aa: CAIGTGGYSPRGTGELFF; CDR3nt: TGTGCTATCGGGACAGGGGGCTATTCCCCCCGAGGCACCGGGGAGCTGTTTTTT
abundance: NA; j_gene: TRBJ2-5; v_gene: TRBV10-3; d_gene: TRBD2; CDR3aa: CAISYLAGGQETQYF; CDR3nt: TGTGCCATCAGTTATCTAGCGGGGGGCCAAGAGACCCAGTACTTC
abundance: NA; j_gene: TRBJ2-7; v_gene: TRBV28; d_gene: NA; CDR3aa: CASSRQDLDEQYF; CDR3nt: TGTGCCAGCAGTCGACAGGACTTAGACGAGCAGTACTTC
abundance: once; j_gene: TRBJ1-2; v_gene: TRBV2; d_gene: NA; CDR3aa: CASSETGDFYGYTF; CDR3nt: TGTGCCAGCAGCGAGACAGGTGACTTCTATGGCTACACCTTC
abundance: NA; j_gene: TRBJ1-2; v_gene: TRBV7-9; d_gene: TRBD1; CDR3aa: CASSGDSRGYTF; CDR3nt: TGTGCCAGCAGCGGGGACAGTCGGGGCTACACCTTC
abundance: NA; j_gene: TRBJ2-3; v_gene: TRBV29-1; d_gene: NA; CDR3aa: CSVGQGGTDTQYF; CDR3nt: TGCAGCGTTGGCCAGGGCGGCACAGATACGCAGTATTTT
abundance: few; j_gene: TRBJ1-3; v_gene: TRBV4-2; d_gene: NA; CDR3aa: CASSQPDRDTGNTIYF; CDR3nt: TGTGCCAGCAGCCAACCCGACAGAGACACTGGAAACACCATATATTTT
abundance: once; j_gene: TRBJ2-1; v_gene: TRBV11-3; d_gene: TRBD1; CDR3aa: CASSGTGYNEQFF; CDR3nt: TGTGCCAGCAGCGGGACAGGCTACAATGAGCAGTTCTTC
abundance: NA; j_gene: TRBJ2-3; v_gene: TRBV18; d_gene: TRBD1; CDR3aa: CASSPRTGGRDTQYF; CDR3nt: TGTGCCAGCTCACCACGGACAGGGGGTAGGGATACGCAGTATTTT
abundance: NA; j_gene: TRBJ2-3; v_gene: TRBV7-9; d_gene: NA; CDR3aa: CASSLQLGDTQYF; CDR3nt: TGTGCCAGCAGCCTACAGCTGGGAGATACGCAGTATTTT
abundance: few; j_gene: TRBJ2-7; v_gene: TRBV4-1; d_gene: NA; CDR3aa: CASSQVVGGIYEQYF; CDR3nt: TGCGCCAGCAGCCAAGTCGTGGGAGGTATCTACGAGCAGTACTTC
abundance: NA; j_gene: TRBJ2-1; v_gene: TRBV4-3; d_gene: NA; CDR3aa: CASSPSQGYSSYNEQFF; CDR3nt: TGCGCCAGCAGCCCATCGCAGGGGTATAGCTCCTACAATGAGCAGTTCTTC
abundance: NA; j_gene: TRBJ2-7; v_gene: TRBV5-5; d_gene: NA; CDR3aa: CASSLALRSTADEQYF; CDR3nt: TGTGCCAGCAGCTTGGCCCTACGGAGCACCGCAGACGAGCAGTACTTC